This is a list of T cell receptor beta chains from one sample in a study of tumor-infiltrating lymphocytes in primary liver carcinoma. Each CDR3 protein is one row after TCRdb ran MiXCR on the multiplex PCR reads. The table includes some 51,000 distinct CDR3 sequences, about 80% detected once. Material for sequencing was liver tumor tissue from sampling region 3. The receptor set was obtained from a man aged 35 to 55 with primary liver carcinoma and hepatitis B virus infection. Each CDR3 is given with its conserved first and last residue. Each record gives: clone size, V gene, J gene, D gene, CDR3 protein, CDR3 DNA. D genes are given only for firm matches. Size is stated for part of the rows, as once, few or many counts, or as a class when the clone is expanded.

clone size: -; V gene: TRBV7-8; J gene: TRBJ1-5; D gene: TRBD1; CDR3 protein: CASRVGTGNKQPQHF; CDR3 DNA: TGTGCCAGCCGAGTGGGGACAGGGAATAAACAGCCCCAGCATTTT
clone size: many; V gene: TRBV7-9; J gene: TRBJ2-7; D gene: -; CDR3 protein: CASSPQDEQYF; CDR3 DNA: TGTGCCAGCAGCCCCCAGGATGAGCAGTACTTC
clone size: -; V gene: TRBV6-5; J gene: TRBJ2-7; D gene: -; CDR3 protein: CASSYSGGLGEQYF; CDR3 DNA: TGTGCCAGTAGTTACAGCGGAGGGCTCGGTGAGCAGTACTTC
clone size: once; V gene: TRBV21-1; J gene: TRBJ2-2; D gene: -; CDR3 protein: CDGPLGAPNTGELFF; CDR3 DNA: TGTGACGGGCCACTCGGGGCTCCGAACACCGGGGAGCTGTTTTTT
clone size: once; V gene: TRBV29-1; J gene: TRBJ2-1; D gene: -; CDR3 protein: CSVEVRGLYNEQFF; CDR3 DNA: TGCAGCGTTGAAGTCCGGGGACTGTACAACGAGCAGTTCTTC
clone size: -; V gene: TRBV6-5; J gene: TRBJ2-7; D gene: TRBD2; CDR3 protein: CACSYREGRYEQYF; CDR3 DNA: TGTGCCTGCAGTTACCGGGAGGGCCGATACGAGCAGTACTTC
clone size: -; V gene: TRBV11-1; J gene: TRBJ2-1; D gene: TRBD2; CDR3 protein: CAISLALAGEVDNEQFF; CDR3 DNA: TGTGCCATCAGCCTGGCACTAGCGGGAGAAGTTGACAATGAGCAATTCTTC
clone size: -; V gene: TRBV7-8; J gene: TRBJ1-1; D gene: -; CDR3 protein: CASSPRAGTTNTEAFF; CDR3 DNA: TGTGCCAGCAGCCCGCGGGCAGGGACTACGAACACTGAAGCTTTCTTT
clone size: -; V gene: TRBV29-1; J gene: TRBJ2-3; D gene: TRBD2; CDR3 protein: CSSTGTSGTITDMQYF; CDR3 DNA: TGCAGCTCCACCGGGACTAGCGGGACCATTACAGATATGCAGTATTTT
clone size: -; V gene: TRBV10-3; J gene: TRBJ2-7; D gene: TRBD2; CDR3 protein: CATSGGSGTYEQYF; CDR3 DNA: TGTGCCACCAGTGGGGGTAGCGGGACCTACGAGCAGTACTTC
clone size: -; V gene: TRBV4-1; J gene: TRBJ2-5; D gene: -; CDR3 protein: CASSQELAKGETRYF; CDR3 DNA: TGCGCCAGCAGCCAAGAATTAGCCAAGGGAGAGACCCGGTACTTC
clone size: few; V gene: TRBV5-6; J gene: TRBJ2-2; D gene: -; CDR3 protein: CASSLAPRVTGELFF; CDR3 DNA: TGTGCCAGCAGCTTGGCACCCAGAGTCACCGGGGAGCTGTTTTTT
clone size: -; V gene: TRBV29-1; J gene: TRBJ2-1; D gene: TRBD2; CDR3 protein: CSVEPLTSGTNNEQFF; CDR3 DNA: TGCAGTGTTGAACCACTGACTAGCGGGACCAACAATGAGCAGTTCTTC
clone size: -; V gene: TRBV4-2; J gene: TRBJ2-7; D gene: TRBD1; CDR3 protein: CVSSQGLPGQGAGEQYF; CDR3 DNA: TGTGTCAGTAGCCAAGGCCTACCGGGACAGGGGGCGGGGGAGCAGTACTTC
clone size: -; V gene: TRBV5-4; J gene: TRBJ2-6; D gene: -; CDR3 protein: CTSSPILAARANVLTF; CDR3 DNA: TGTACCAGCAGCCCGATTTTAGCTGCTAGGGCCAACGTCCTGACTTTC
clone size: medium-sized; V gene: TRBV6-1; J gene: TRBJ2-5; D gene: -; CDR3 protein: CASTLRWGETQYF; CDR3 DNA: TGTGCCAGCACCCTGCGCTGGGGAGAGACCCAGTACTTC
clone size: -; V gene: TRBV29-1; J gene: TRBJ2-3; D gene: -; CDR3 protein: CRVDDFRPDMQYF; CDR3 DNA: TGCAGAGTTGACGACTTTCGCCCAGATATGCAGTATTTT
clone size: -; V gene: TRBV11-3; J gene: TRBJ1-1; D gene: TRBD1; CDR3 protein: CVSSLAGGIEASF; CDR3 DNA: TGTGTCAGCAGCTTAGCAGGGGGGATTGAAGCTTCCTTT
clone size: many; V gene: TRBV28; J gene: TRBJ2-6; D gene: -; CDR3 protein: CASSLLVGVAPGANVLTF; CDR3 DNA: TGTGCCAGCAGTTTACTCGTAGGGGTGGCCCCTGGGGCCAACGTCCTGACTTTC
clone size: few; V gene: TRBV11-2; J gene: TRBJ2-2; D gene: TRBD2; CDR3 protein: CASSLVALAGTGEPFF; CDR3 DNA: TGTGCTAGCAGCCTAGTGGCGCTAGCGGGAACCGGGGAGCCGTTTTTT
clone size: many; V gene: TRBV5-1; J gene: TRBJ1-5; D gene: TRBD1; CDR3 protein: CASSATGTGDGQSQHF; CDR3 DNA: TGCGCCAGCAGCGCGACGGGGACAGGGGATGGCCAGTCCCAGCATTTT
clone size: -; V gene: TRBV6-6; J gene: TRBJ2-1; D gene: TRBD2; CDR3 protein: CVSSSATSGHNERFF; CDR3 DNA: TGTGTCAGCAGTTCTGCGACTAGCGGACACAATGAGCGGTTCTTC
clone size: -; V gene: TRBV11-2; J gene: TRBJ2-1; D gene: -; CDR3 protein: CASSSPVGGPYNEQFF; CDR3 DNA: TGTGCCAGCAGTTCGCCCGTTGGTGGGCCCTACAATGAGCAGTTCTTC
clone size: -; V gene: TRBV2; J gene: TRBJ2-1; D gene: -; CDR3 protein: CASSTGTGFLHEQFF; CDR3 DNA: TGTGCCAGCAGTACCGGGACCGGGTTCCTCCATGAGCAGTTCTTC
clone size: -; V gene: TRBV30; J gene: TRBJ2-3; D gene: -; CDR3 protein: CAWSVGGGSDTQYF; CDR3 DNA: -
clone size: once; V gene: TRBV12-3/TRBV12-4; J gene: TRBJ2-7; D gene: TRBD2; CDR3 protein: CASSLFSSTHAGGYEKYF; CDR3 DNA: TGTGCCAGCAGTTTATTCTCTAGCACCCACGCGGGAGGGTACGAGAAGTACTTC
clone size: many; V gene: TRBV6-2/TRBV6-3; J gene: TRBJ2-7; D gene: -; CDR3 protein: CASSSSGPYEQYF; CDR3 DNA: TGTGCCAGCTCCTCTTCCGGCCCCTACGAGCAGTACTTC
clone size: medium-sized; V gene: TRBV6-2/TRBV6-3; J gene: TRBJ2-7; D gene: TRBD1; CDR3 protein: CASSSGQSSYEQYF; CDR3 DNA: TGTGCCAGCAGTTCGGGACAGAGCTCCTACGAGCAGTACTTC
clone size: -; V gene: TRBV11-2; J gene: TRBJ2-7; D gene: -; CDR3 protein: CVSSLDSGTPSSYEQCF; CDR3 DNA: TGTGTCAGCAGCCTAGACTCCGGGACACCCAGCTCCTACGAGCAGTGCTTC
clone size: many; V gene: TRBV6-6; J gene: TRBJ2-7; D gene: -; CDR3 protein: CASSYYQGTPYEQYF; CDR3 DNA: TGTGCCAGCAGTTACTACCAGGGAACTCCCTACGAGCAGTACTTC
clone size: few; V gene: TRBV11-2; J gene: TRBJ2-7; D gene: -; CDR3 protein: CASSITDTAYEQYF; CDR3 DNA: TGTGCCAGCAGCATAACTGACACGGCCTACGAGCAGTATTTC
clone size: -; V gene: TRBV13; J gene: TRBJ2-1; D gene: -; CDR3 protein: CTSSSRLPSPSYNEQFF; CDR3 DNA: TGTACCAGCAGCTCTAGATTGCCCAGCCCGTCCTACAATGAGCAGTTCTTC
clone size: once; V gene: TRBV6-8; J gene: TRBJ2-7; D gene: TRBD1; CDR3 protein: CASSWGQVPTREQYF; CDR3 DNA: TGTGCCAGTAGTTGGGGACAGGTCCCTACGAGAGAGCAGTACTTC
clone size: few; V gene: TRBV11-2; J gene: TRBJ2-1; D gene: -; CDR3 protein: CAGSFEGYNEQFF; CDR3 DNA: TGTGCCGGCAGCTTTGAGGGCTACAATGAGCAGTTCTTT
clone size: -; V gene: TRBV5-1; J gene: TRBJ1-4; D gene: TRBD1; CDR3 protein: CTSNLDRVVPNEKLLF; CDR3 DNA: TGCACCAGCAACTTGGACAGGGTAGTTCCTAATGAAAAACTGCTTTTT
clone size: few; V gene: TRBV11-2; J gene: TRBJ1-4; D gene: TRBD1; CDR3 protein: CASQPQGAEKLFF; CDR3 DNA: TGTGCCAGCCAGCCACAGGGGGCAGAAAAACTGTTTTTT
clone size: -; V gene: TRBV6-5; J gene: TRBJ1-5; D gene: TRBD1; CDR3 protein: CSSSGTGEYNQPQHF; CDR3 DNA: TGTTCCAGCAGCGGGACAGGAGAATACAATCAGCCCCAACATTTT
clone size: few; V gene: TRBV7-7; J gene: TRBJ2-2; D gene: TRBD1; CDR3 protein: CASSSSGTGTGELFF; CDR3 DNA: TGTGCTAGCAGCTCCTCCGGGACAGGGACCGGGGAGCTGTTTTTT
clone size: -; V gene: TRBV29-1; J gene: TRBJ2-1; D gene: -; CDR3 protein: CSVGVGSNYNEKFF; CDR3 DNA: -
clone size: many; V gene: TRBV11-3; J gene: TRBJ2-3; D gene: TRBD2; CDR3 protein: CASSSSGGTSELVNTQYF; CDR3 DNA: TGTGCCAGCAGCTCCTCGGGGGGGACTAGCGAGCTTGTGAATACGCAGTATTTT
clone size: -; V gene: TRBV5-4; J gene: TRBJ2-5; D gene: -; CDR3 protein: CASSLDSGLGETKYF; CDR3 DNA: TGTGCCAGCAGCTTGGACAGTGGGCTAGGGGAGACCAAGTACTTC
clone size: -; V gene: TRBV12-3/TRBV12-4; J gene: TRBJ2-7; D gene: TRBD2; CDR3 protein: CTSSLLVGGPPYELYF; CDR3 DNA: TGTACCAGCAGTTTATTAGTGGGAGGGCCTCCTTACGAGCTGTACTTC
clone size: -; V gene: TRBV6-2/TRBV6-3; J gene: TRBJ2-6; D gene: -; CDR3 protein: CANCYYTGGANVLTF; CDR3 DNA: TGTGCCAACTGTTATTATACTGGGGGGGCCAACGTCCTGACTTTC
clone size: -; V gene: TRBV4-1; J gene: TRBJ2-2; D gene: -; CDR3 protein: CASTQDPLWGADTGELFF; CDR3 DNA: TGCGCCAGCACCCAAGATCCCCTTTGGGGAGCGGACACCGGGGAGCTGTTTTTT
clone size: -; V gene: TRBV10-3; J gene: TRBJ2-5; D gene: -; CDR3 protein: CAIRLDKQTQYF; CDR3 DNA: TGTGCCATCAGGCTAGACAAACAGACCCAGTACTTC
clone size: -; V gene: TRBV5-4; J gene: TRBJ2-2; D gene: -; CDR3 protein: CASRPFSEGTGELFF; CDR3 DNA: TGTGCCAGCAGGCCTTTTAGCGAAGGCACCGGGGAGCTGTTTTTT
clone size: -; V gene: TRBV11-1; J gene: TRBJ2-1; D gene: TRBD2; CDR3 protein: CTKSLGLAGEIDNEQFF; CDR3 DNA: TGTACCAAGAGCCTGGGACTAGCGGGAGAAATTGACAATGAACAGTTCTTC
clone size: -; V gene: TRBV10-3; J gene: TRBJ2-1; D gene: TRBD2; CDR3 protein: CAISEGSTGLAEVGEQFF; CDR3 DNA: TGTGCCATTAGTGAGGGAAGTACCGGACTAGCTGAAGTAGGTGAGCAGTTCTTC
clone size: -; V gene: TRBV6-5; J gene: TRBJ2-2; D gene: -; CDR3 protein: CGSKGLVNTGELFF; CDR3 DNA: TGTGGCAGCAAGGGACTGGTGAACACCGGGGAGCTGTTTTTT
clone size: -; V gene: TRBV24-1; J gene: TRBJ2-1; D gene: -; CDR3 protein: CATIDLVGIGERFF; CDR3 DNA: TGTGCCACCATTGACTTAGTTGGGATCGGGGAGCGGTTCTTC
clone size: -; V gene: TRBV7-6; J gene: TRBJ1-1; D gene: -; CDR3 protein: CASTLGALTEAFF; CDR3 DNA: TGTGCCAGCACCTTAGGGGCCCTAACTGAAGCTTTCTTT
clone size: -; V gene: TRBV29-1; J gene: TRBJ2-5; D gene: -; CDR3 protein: CSAYQGSQETQYF; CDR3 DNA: TGCAGCGCGTACCAGGGAAGCCAAGAGACCCAGTATTTC
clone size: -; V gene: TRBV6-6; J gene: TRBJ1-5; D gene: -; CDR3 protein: CASSYRVRYSNQSQHF; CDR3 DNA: TGTGCCAGCAGTTACCGAGTAAGGTATAGCAATCAGTCCCAGCATTTT
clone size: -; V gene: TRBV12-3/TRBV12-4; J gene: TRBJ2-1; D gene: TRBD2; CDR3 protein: CASMTSGIMGEQFF; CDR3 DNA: TGTGCCAGCATGACTAGCGGGATAATGGGTGAGCAGTTCTTC
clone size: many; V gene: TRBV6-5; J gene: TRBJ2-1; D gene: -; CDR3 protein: CASSYRGAYYNEQFF; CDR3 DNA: TGTGCCAGCAGCTACCGGGGAGCGTATTACAATGAGCAGTTCTTC
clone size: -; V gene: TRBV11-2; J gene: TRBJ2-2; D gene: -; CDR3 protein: CASREPGVLTNTGELFF; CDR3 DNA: TGTGCCAGCAGAGAGCCGGGAGTTCTTACGAACACAGGGGAGCTGTTTTTT
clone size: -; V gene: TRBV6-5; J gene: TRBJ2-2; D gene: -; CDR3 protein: CASGLRPPGVNTWELFF; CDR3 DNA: TGTGCCAGCGGTCTTCGCCCACCTGGAGTGAACACCTGGGAGCTGTTTTTT
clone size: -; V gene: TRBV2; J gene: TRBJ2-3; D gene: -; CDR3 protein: CASALADTHYF; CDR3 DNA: TGTGCTAGCGCCTTGGCAGATACGCATTATTTT
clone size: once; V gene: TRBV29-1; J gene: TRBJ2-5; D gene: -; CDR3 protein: CSVDRGEVETQYF; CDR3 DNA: TGCAGCGTTGATAGGGGGGAGGTAGAGACCCAGTACTTC